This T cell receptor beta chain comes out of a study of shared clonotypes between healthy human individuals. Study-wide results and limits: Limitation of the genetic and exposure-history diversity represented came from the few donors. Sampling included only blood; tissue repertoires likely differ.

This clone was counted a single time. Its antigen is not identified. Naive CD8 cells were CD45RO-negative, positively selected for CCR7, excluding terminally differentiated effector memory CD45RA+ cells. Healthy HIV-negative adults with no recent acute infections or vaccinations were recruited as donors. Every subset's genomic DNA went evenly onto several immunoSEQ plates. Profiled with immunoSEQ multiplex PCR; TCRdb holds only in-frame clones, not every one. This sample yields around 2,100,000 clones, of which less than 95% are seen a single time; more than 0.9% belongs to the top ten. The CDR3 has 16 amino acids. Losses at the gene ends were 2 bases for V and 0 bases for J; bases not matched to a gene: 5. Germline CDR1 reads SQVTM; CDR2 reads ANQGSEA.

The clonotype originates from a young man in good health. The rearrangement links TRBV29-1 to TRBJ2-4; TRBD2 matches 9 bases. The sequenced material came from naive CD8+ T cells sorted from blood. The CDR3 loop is CSVELVLAGAKNIQYF. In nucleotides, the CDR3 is TGCAGCGTTGAATTGGTACTAGCGGGAGCCAAAAACATTCAGTACTTC.